The clone carrying this T cell receptor (beta chain) came up many times. The antigen is not known. The record originates from a study of CD8 T cells in ankylosing spondylitis. General study findings and limits: Relatively scarce in peripheral blood, disease-linked clones were CD8+.

Deletions cut 3 bases from V and 7 bases from J, with 19 bases between. This CDR3 region has 15 residues. Germline V gene lookup returns CDR1 PRHDT and CDR2 FYEKMQ (reference sequence). Libraries for TCR beta were made by quantitative 5'-RACE with molecular barcodes. TCRdb re-called the 5' RACE reads through MiXCR, storing one row per CDR3 protein. The table has just over 300,000 distinct CDR3 sequences, less than 25% seen once; the top ten hold approximately 3.7%. The sample consisted of blood, either unsorted or a sorted T cell fraction (not recorded which). The genes are TRBV13 and TRBJ2-7; D might be TRBD1 (5 bases). This receptor was obtained from a female donor with ankylosing spondylitis or in good health (not recorded which). The CDR3 sequence is CASSLQGNLIGEQYF. The DNA of the CDR3 is TGTGCCAGCAGCTTGCAGGGTAATCTCATCGGAGAGCAGTACTTC. Looking up the rest from reference TRBV13 and TRBJ2-7 gives the full variable domain: AAGVIQSPRHLIKEKRETATLKCYPIPRHDTVYWYQQGPGQDPQFLISFYEKMQSDKGSIPDRFSAQQFSDYHSELNMSSLELGDSALYFCASSLQGNLIGEQYFGPGTRLTVT.